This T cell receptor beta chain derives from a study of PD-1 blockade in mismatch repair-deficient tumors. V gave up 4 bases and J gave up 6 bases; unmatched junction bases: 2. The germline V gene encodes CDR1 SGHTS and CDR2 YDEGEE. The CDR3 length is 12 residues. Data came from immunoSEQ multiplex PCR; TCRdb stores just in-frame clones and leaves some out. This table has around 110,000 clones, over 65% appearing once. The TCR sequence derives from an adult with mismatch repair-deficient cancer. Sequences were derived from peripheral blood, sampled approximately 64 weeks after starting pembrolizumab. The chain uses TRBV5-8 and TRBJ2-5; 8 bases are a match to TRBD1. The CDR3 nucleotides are TGTGCCAGCAGCCGGACAGGGAAGACCCAGTACTTC. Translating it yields CASSRTGKTQYF.